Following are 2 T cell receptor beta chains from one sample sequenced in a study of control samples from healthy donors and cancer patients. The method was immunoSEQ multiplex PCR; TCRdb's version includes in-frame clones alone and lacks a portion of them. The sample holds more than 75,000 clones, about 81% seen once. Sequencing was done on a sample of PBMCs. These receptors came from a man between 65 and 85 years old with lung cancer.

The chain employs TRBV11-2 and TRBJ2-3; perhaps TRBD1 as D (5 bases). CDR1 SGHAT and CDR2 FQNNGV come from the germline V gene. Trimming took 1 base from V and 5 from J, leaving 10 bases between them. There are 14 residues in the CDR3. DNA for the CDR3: TGTGCCAGCAGCTTAGCTTCAGGGCAAGATACGCAGTATTTT. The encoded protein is CASSLASGQDTQYF.

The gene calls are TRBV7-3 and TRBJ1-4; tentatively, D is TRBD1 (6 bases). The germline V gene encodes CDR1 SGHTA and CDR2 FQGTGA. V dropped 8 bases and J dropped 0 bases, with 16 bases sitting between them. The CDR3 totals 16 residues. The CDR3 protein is CASVRGQRPTNEKLFF. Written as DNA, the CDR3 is TGTGCCAGCGTCAGGGGCCAGAGACCAACTAATGAAAAACTGTTTTTT.